This TCR beta chain was recovered during a study of blood T cell repertoires in COVID-19. Germline V gives CDR1 SGHRS, CDR2 YFSETQ. The length of the CDR3 is 14 residues. The germline V and J ends were trimmed by 6 bases and 3 bases, with 13 bases remaining between them. Participants spanned ages about 18 to 95 years and resided in roughly 22 US areas. Participant-reported clinical history was the basis for cohort assignment. Original data processing: Amplification of reference gene primers provided the estimated nucleated cell counts. The assay was immunoSEQ multiplex PCR, and TCRdb's table has in-frame clones only and misses some. Clone size and the V and J calls come from that table; the DNA yielded D and trimming. This repertoire shows 220,000 or so clones, roughly nine tenths found once; its top ten account for more than 3%.

The chain links TRBV5-1 to TRBJ1-3; TRBD1 might be the D (5 bases). This clonotype was sampled from a woman aged 18-30 years in a cohort exposed to, infected with or recovered from COVID-19 (not recorded which). The sample taken for sequencing was PBMCs or T cells enriched from blood (not recorded which). The CDR3, as DNA: TGCGCCAGCACCACCGGGACTGATGGAAACACCATATATTTT. Translation gives CASTTGTDGNTIYF.